The 7 T cell receptor beta chains presented below share a single source sample, sequenced in a study of tissue T cells after allogeneic stem cell transplantation. TCRdb's table, derived via immunoSEQ multiplex PCR, lists solely in-frame clones and lacks some. The data show about 7,900 clones, with 40% to 55% seen just once and 8% to 9.5% held by the top ten. Time point given: mouse harvest day 7 after allogeneic transplant. The graft held 10^6 splenic CD5+ T cells and 10^7 T-cell-depleted bone marrow cells. The sequenced material came from gut tissue. These receptors came from a female BALB/c mouse given C57BL/6 T cells with graft-versus-host disease after an allogeneic hematopoietic cell transplant.

This clone occurred a few times. All gene names here are mouse names. The read stops 1 residue short of the end of the CDR3; the missing end is completed from the germline J gene. The chain joins TRBV12-1 to TRBJ1-4, with TRBD1 as a possible D gene (6 bases). V was trimmed by 2 bases and J by 0 bases, leaving 9 bases between them. Germline-derived CDR1 and CDR2 are SGHSN and HYEKVE. CDR3 length equals 15 residues. The CDR3 is CASSRDIISNERLFF. The DNA read from the CDR3 is TGTGCCAGCTCTCGGGACATCATTTCCAACGAAAGATTATTT.

As to this clone: All gene names here are mouse names. The read terminates 1 residue ahead of where the CDR3 ends, so the germline J gene completes it. This chain joins TRBV3 and TRBJ2-1; 8 bases are a match to TRBD2. Germline assignment: CDR1 SNHLY and CDR2 FYNGKV (reference sequence). V gave up 5 bases and J gave up 3 bases; unmatched junction bases: 6. The CDR3 is 15 amino acids. CDR3 DNA (partial): TGTGCCAGCAGCCCCCGGACTGGGATCTATGCTGAGCAGTTC. Translation: CASSPRTGIYAEQF. The whole CDR3 region reads CASSPRTGIYAEQFF.

In the case of this clone: Mouse gene names and germline throughout. The DNA ends 1 residue before the CDR3 does, and the rest of the CDR3 is filled in from the germline J gene. The genes are TRBV13-2 and TRBJ2-2, with 7 bases lining up with TRBD1. Losses at the gene ends were 5 bases for V and 4 bases for J; bases not matched to a gene: 2. There are 13 residues in the CDR3. Germline V gene lookup returns CDR1 NNHNN and CDR2 SYGAGS (reference sequence). CDR3 region: CASGDRATGQLYF. The covered CDR3 bases are TGTGCCAGCGGCGACAGGGCCACCGGGCAGCTCTAC.

This clone has a handful of counts. Mouse gene names and germline throughout. The read ends 1 residue early relative to the CDR3; the germline J gene fills the gap. The chain couples TRBV3 to TRBJ1-1; TRBD1 is a possible D gene (5 bases). V dropped 5 bases and J dropped 1 base, with 8 bases sitting between them. There are 13 residues in the CDR3. Germline CDR1 and CDR2: SNHLY and FYNGKV (reference sequence). The sequenced part of the CDR3 DNA is TGTGCCAGCAGCCGGGGACGGAACACAGAAGTCTTC. Translation: CASSRGRNTEVF. The whole CDR3 is CASSRGRNTEVFF. The whole variable domain, remainder taken from reference TRBV3 and TRBJ1-1, is GPKVLQIPSHQIIDMGQMVTLNCDPVSNHLYFYWYKQILGQQMEFLVNFYNGKVMEKSKLFKDQFSVERPDGSYFTLKIQPTALEDSAVYFCASSRGRNTEVFFGKGTRLTVV.

Regarding this clone: Gene names refer to mouse genes. The read halts 1 residue ahead of the CDR3 end, with the missing end drawn from the germline J gene. This rearrangement joins TRBV26 to TRBJ2-3, with 8 nucleotides matching TRBD2. The CDR3 covers 15 residues. The V segment lost 4 bases and the J segment 0 bases; nucleotides outside the gene matches: 3. Germline assignment: CDR1 KGHPV and CDR2 FQNQEV (reference sequence). CDR3 sequence: CASSPTGGSAETLYF. CDR3 bases read: TGTGCCAGCAGTCCCACTGGGGGTAGTGCAGAAACGCTGTAT. Full variable domain (rest looked up from reference TRBV26 and TRBJ2-3): NSKVIQTPRYLVKGQGQKAKMRCIPEKGHPVVFWYQQNKNNEFKFLINFQNQEVLQQIDMTEKRFSAECPSNSPCSLEIQSSEAGDSALYLCASSPTGGSAETLYFGSGTRLTVL.

This clone ranks as medium-sized. Each gene name is a mouse one. The missing CDR3 end, 1 residue past where the read stops, is filled in from the germline J gene. The chain recombines TRBV23 with TRBJ2-7; the table's D gene call, TRBD2, was not cross checked with the DNA. The germline V gene has CDR1 KGHTA and CDR2 FQNQQP. The CDR3 extends over 13 amino acids. The CDR3 reads CSSSQTGSYEQYF. The CDR3 DNA, read in part, is TGCTCCAGCAGTCAAACTGGATCCTATGAACAGTAC.

The sample holds a few counts of this clone. The genes are named according to mouse. The DNA ends 1 residue before the CDR3 does, and the rest of the CDR3 is filled in from the germline J gene. This chain uses TRBV13-1 with TRBJ1-6; D unresolved. TRBJ1-6 is an ORF for which the function is uncertain. This CDR3 has 15 residues. Trimming stripped 3 bases from V and 0 bases from J, with 7 bases between. Germline V gene sequence: CDR1 NSHNY, CDR2 SYGAGN. The CDR3 loop is CASSVQSSYNSPLYF. The CDR3 DNA, read in part, is TGTGCCAGCAGTGTACAGAGTTCCTATAATTCGCCCCTCTAC.